This entry concerns a single T cell receptor beta chain. The data originate from a study of human versus mouse CDR3 diversity and MHC coevolution. Sorting isolated naive CD4 T cells lacking CD45RO and expressing CD62L. Germline CDR1 reads SGHTA; CDR2 reads FQGNSA. CDR3 length: 14 amino acids. Trimming removed 1 base at V and 5 bases at J, with 8 bases between. TCRdb's table, derived via immunoSEQ multiplex PCR, lists solely in-frame clones and lacks some. The profile shows about 60,000 clones, about 94% of them singletons. This receptor was identified in a person in their sixties or seventies in good health. Material: naive CD4+ T cells from blood. This sample's subset: CD45RO-negative CD62L-positive naive CD4 T cells. This chain connects TRBV7-2 to TRBJ1-4; D unresolved. Here the CDR3 reads CASSLDSQNEKLFF. The CDR3 coding sequence is TGTGCCAGCAGCTTAGACAGCCAAAATGAAAAACTGTTTTTT.